The 5 T cell receptor beta chains in this list originate from one sample, sequenced in a study of blood T cells in healthy people across ages (dated by TCRdb to 2015 to 2017). Library method: 5' RACE. The sequencing machine was an Illumina HiSeq 2500. A second PCR of roughly 6 to 11 cycles was run with a J-beta primer mix and a sample-barcoded 5' primer. The public sequencing data were trimmed at Q25 with fastp and processed into clonotypes with MiXCR by TCRdb, which kept only in-frame beta chains. Rows are unified per CDR3 protein, each entry keeping the most common DNA and genes. Recorded for this sample are 790,000 or so distinct CDR3 sequences; around half of them occurred a single time. The ten biggest clones cover around 18% of the sample. Sequenced input: blood. The receptors come from a man older than 75 in good health.

The table lists this clonotype with a count of one. V gene TRBV6-2 or TRBV6-3 combines with J gene TRBJ1-1; D is undetermined. Germline loops: CDR1 MNHEY, CDR2 SVGEGT. The CDR3 has 13 residues. Trimming shortened V by 5 bases and J by 5 bases, and 12 bases separated the two germline ends. The CDR3 loop reads CASSGFILTEAFF. The CDR3 region has the DNA TGTGCCAGCAGTGGATTTATTTTGACTGAAGCTTTCTTT.

V usage is TRBV4-2 and J usage is TRBJ2-4, with D hard to call. V dropped 1 base and J dropped 3 bases, with 1 base sitting between them. Germline V gene lookup returns CDR1 LGHNA and CDR2 YNFKEQ. The CDR3 consists of 12 residues. CDR3 region: CASSQGKNIQYF. In nucleotides, the CDR3 is TGTGCCAGCAGCCAAGGCAAAAACATTCAGTACTTC.

The rearrangement uses TRBV10-3 and TRBJ2-1, with TRBD2 matching 11 bases. The junction had 5 bases not matched to a gene; V was cut back by 0 bases and J by 7 bases. The CDR3 has 16 amino acids. Germline CDR1 is ENHRY and CDR2 is SYGVKD. In DNA form, the CDR3 reads TGTGCCATCAGTGAGTCGATAGCGGGGGGGCAGAATGAGCAGTTCTTC. This translates into CAISESIAGGQNEQFF.

The rearrangement uses TRBV12-3 or TRBV12-4 and TRBJ2-1, with D maybe TRBD2 (6 bases). V lost 3 bases and J 8 bases, leaving 26 bases between the germline ends. The CDR3 loop spans 18 amino acids. CDR3 nucleotides: TGTGCCAGCAGTTTTAAGTTTCGGGAAGGAGGGGTCCTGGATGAGCAGTTCTTC. Translating gives CASSFKFREGGVLDEQFF.

The chain links TRBV7-6 to TRBJ2-7; 7 positions agree with TRBD2. Germline values: CDR1 SGHVS, CDR2 FNYEAQ. V was pared by 3 bases and J by 0 bases, with 8 bases of the junction left unmatched. This CDR3 spans 16 amino acids. CDR3 in DNA: TGTGCCAGCAGCTTTACTAGCGAAAGGAGCTCCTACGAGCAGTACTTC. Translation: CASSFTSERSSYEQYF.